The present T cell receptor (beta chain) was sequenced within a study of T cell responses to AZD1222 COVID-19 vaccine. Whole-study findings and limits: Samples come after the peak T cell response, not at day 14. The reported proportion of spike-specific TCRs targeting unmutated variant regions was nearly half. Most donors were white British and more were female, and clonal diversity was possibly underestimated. Following two doses of AZD1222, Spike-specific TCR breadth and depth rose.

Details on this clone: Its target is not known.

Trimming cost V 0 bases and J 5 bases, with 14 bases left between them. Germline-derived CDR1 and CDR2 are LGHNA and YSLEER. The CDR3 runs to 15 residues. Method: immunoSEQ multiplex PCR; TCRdb's copy keeps in-frame clones and lacks some. The sample includes more than 150,000 clones, around 90% seen only once; the top ten take approximately 0.5%. The sequenced sample was peripheral blood, obtained on day 0 of AZD1222 vaccination. The chain joins TRBV4-3 to TRBJ2-7, with D maybe TRBD1 (5 bases). The TCR was taken from an adult in good health. The CDR3 protein is CASSQDAGREHEQYF. The DNA of the CDR3 is TGCGCCAGCAGCCAAGATGCTGGCAGGGAACACGAGCAGTACTTC.